This entry concerns a single TCR beta chain. Its matching antigen is unknown. This entry comes from a study of cytomegalovirus exposure and HLA in healthy donors. General study findings and limits: Fewer than 20,000 TCR beta sequences were associated with HLA alleles at 0.05 false discovery rate in a later analysis. Highest at DRB1 and lowest at HLA-C, TCR association rates differed among HLA loci in a later analysis. Some V segments, TRBV6-2 and TRBV6-3 among them, were indistinguishable and were therefore excluded.

In the PCR, 60 Vbeta and 13 Jbeta primers were used. Original methodology: It was a later analysis that counted roughly 80 million unique TCR beta chains, of which some 9.9 million were shared. Produced via immunoSEQ multiplex PCR; TCRdb's table is partial and in-frame only. V, J and clone size derive from that table, while D and trimming were established from the DNA sequence. The table records approximately 220,000 clones, about 77% of them present only once. The CDR3 length is 13 residues. The J segment lost 9 bases and the V segment lost 7 bases, leaving 8 bases of the junction unmatched. The germline V gene encodes CDR1 SEHNR and CDR2 FQNEAQ (reference sequence).

The sample taken for sequencing was PBMCs. The chain is built from TRBV7-9 and TRBJ1-4, with 7 bases matching TRBD1. The TCR originated in a woman between 25 and 40 years old in good health and CMV-seronegative. The CDR3 spells CASKHRGRKKLFF. The CDR3 DNA is TGTGCCAGCAAACACAGGGGTAGAAAAAAACTGTTTTTT.